The 2 T cell receptor beta chains below all came from one sample that was sequenced in a study of blood T cell repertoires in COVID-19. Only in-frame clones appear in the TCRdb table, and some are missing; sequencing was by immunoSEQ multiplex PCR. The sample lists 250,000 to 350,000 clones, about 91% seen once, with around 12% in the top ten. Input material: peripheral blood. The receptors shown here come from a woman aged 60-75 years with acute or convalescent COVID-19.

The chain has TRBV6-1 and TRBJ2-7, with 9 bases matching TRBD1. Germline CDR1 is MNHNS and CDR2 is SASEGT. The CDR3 runs 17 residues. The ends lost 3 bases at V and 0 bases at J; junction bases unmatched: 9. In DNA, the CDR3 is TGTGCCAGCAGTGATACCTGGACAGGGGCTAACTCCTACGAGCAGTACTTC. Translated: CASSDTWTGANSYEQYF.

The CDR3 spells CASSPQGNNYEQYF. CDR3 coding DNA: TGTGCCAGCAGCCCGCAGGGAAATAACTACGAGCAGTACTTC. V and J are TRBV11-2 and TRBJ2-7, with D possibly matching TRBD1 (5 bases). V gave up 5 bases and J gave up 3 bases, with 14 bases separating them. This CDR3 has 14 amino acids. From germline, CDR1 is SGHAT and CDR2 FQNNGV.